This TCR beta chain was captured in a study of graft-versus-host responses after intestinal transplantation. The assay was immunoSEQ multiplex PCR, and TCRdb's table has in-frame clones only and misses some. This table has 50,000 or so clones, around 91% appearing once. Trimming removed 5 bases at V and 8 bases at J, with 15 bases between. Germline assignment: CDR1 SGHVS and CDR2 FNYEAQ. The CDR3 spans 13 residues. Sample: PBMCs, taken almost 120 days after intestinal transplantation. The V call is TRBV7-6, the J call TRBJ1-2; D gene ambiguous. This clonotype was obtained from a human patient who received an intestinal transplant, so some T cells may come from the graft donor. CDR3 residues: CASSPEGIGGYTF. The CDR3 nucleotides read TGTGCCAGCAGCCCCGAAGGGATTGGGGGCTACACCTTC.